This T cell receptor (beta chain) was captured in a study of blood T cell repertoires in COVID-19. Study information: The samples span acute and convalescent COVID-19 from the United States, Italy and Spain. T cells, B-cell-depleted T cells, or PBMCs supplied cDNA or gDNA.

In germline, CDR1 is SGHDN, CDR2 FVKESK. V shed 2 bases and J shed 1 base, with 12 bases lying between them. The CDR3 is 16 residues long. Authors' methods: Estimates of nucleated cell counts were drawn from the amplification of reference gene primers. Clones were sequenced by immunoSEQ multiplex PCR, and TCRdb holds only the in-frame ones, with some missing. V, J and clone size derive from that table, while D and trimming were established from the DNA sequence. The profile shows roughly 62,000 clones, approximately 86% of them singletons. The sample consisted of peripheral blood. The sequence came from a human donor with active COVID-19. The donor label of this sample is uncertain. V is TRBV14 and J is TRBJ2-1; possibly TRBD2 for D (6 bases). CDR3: CASSQWRGGSYNEQFF. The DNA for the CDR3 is TGTGCCAGCAGCCAATGGCGGGGTGGATCCTACAATGAGCAGTTCTTC.